This T cell receptor (beta chain) comes out of a study of T cell clonotyping in hematopoietic cell transplantation. Assay: immunoSEQ multiplex PCR; the TCRdb copy retains only in-frame clones and omits some. The sample shows roughly 13,000 clones, about nine tenths of them seen only once. The V gene's germline CDR1 is LNHDA and CDR2 SQIVND (reference sequence). The CDR3 extends over 15 amino acids. V was clipped by 9 bases and J by 2 bases, with 17 bases between them. This receptor was obtained from a female patient aged 50-59 years who had an allogeneic stem cell transplant from an unrelated donor, so the T cells may come from the graft donor. Some clones in this sample may be carry-over from other donors' samples. The chain links TRBV19 to TRBJ1-5; no definite D call. Sequences were derived from PBMCs, sampled 100 days after allogeneic stem cell transplant. CDR3: CASSHSRGGNQPQHF. CDR3 nucleotide sequence: TGTGCCAGCAGCCACTCCAGAGGTGGCAATCAGCCCCAGCATTTT.